The next 17 T cell receptor beta chains were all read from a single sample in a study of T cell repertoires and leukemia-associated antigens. TCRdb reprocessed the 5' RACE reads with MiXCR, giving one entry per CDR3 protein. Of roughly 15,000 distinct CDR3 sequences listed, 39% are singletons. What these receptors recognize is not known. Material for sequencing was CD3+ T cells sorted from blood and cultured. Every receptor here comes from a female donor in good health.

Turning to this clonotype: This CDR3 fails to terminate in the conserved phenylalanine or tryptophan, so it likely reflects a read error. The DNA is left out, because the CDR3 cannot be placed on it with certainty; the CDR3 is given as TCRdb lists it. The chain recombines TRBV10-3 with TRBJ2-3; the table names TRBD1, a call not compared with the DNA. Germline CDR1 and CDR2: ENHRY and SYGVKD. The CDR3 is 12 residues long, counting both termini. CDR3 protein: CATRAEADTPYS.

This CDR3 reads CASSVTFLDPESYGYTF. The CDR3 nucleotides read TGCGCCAGCAGCGTAACGTTTTTGGATCCTGAAAGCTATGGCTACACCTTC. This sequence joins TRBV5-1 and TRBJ1-2; D not certain. The V end was cut by 4 bases, the J end by 4 bases, with 23 bases between. This CDR3 contains 17 residues. Germline V lookup: CDR1 SGHRS, CDR2 YFSETQ.

V and J are TRBV20-1 and TRBJ1-5; TRBD1 matches 7 bases. V trimming: 0 bases; J trimming: 4 bases; junction bases outside the gene matches: 12. Germline CDR1 and CDR2: DFQATT and SNEGSKA (reference sequence). CDR3 length: 17 amino acids. DNA for the CDR3: TGCAGTGCTAGAGATGGACCGACAGGGCTAGCTAATCAGCCCCAGCATTTT. This codes for CSARDGPTGLANQPQHF.

By sample share, this clonotype is medium-sized. CDR3 amino acids: CASRQLASDEQFF. The CDR3 DNA follows: TGCGCCAGTCGTCAACTAGCGAGCGATGAGCAGTTCTTC. The chain carries TRBV5-1 and TRBJ2-1, with 7 bases matching TRBD2. V gave up 8 bases and J gave up 8 bases; unmatched junction bases: 10. Germline CDR1 is SGHRS and CDR2 is YFSETQ. The CDR3 is 13 amino acids.

This clonotype showed up many times. The chain is built from TRBV19 and TRBJ2-7, with D tentatively TRBD1 (6 bases). The CDR3 spans 13 residues. V was clipped by 3 bases and J by 4 bases, with 10 bases between them. Germline V gives CDR1 LNHDA, CDR2 SQIVND (reference sequence). As DNA, the CDR3 is TGTGCCAGTAGTATCATAAGGGGGTACGAGCAGTACTTC. Amino acids: CASSIIRGYEQYF. Based on the CDR3 plus reference TRBV19 and TRBJ2-7, the full variable domain is DGGITQSPKYLFRKEGQNVTLSCEQNLNHDAMYWYRQDPGQGLRLIYYSQIVNDFQKGDIAEGYSVSREKKESFPLTVTSAQKNPTAFYLCASSIIRGYEQYFGPGTRLTVT.

As concerns this clonotype: The germline gene is not matched at one end of the junction; a read error may be the cause. The V and J genes are TRBV6-5 and TRBJ1-1; 8 nucleotides match TRBD1. The CDR3 consists of 13 residues. Germline V CDR1 and CDR2: MNHEY, SVGAGI. The CDR3 region is CANSPDRDTEAFF. The CDR3 coding sequence is TGTGCCAACAGTCCGGACAGGGATACTGAAGCTTTCTTT.

The chain links TRBV9 to TRBJ2-7, with D uncertain. Trimming took off 0 bases at V and 0 bases at J, with 7 bases between the two ends. This CDR3 has 14 residues. Germline-derived CDR1 and CDR2 are SGDLS and YYNGEE. CDR3 amino acids: CASSVDGHSYEQYF. For the CDR3, the DNA is TGTGCCAGCAGCGTAGACGGGCACTCCTACGAGCAGTACTTC.

J is TRBJ2-7 and V is TRBV7-2, with a possible D match to TRBD2 (6 bases). This CDR3 comprises 15 residues. V was trimmed by 1 base and J by 2 bases, leaving 12 bases between them. Germline assignment: CDR1 SGHTA and CDR2 FQGNSA. CDR3 DNA: TGTGCCAGCAGCTTAGGGGCAGCGGGCCCCTACGAGCAGTACTTC. Translated: CASSLGAAGPYEQYF.

This clonotype came up many times. The V call is TRBV25-1, the J call TRBJ2-5, with D possibly TRBD1 on 5 matching bases. CDR3 size: 19 residues. Germline V gene sequence: CDR1 MGHDK, CDR2 SYGVNS. V dropped 2 bases and J dropped 5 bases, with 27 bases sitting between them. Written as DNA, the CDR3 is TGTGCCAGCAGTGAACAACCAAATCGGACACCGCACCCGGGTGAGACCCAGTACTTC. It yields the protein CASSEQPNRTPHPGETQYF.

There are many counts of this clonotype. A read error may explain this, as a much larger clone is one base away. The chain combines TRBV10-3 with TRBJ1-1; weak D call: TRBD1 (5 bases). Per germline, CDR1 ENHRY and CDR2 SYGVKD. The CDR3 has 15 amino acids. This CDR3 reads CAVRAEGRTNTEAFF. As DNA, the CDR3 is TGTGCCGTCAGGGCCGAAGGGCGTACCAACACTGAAGCTTTCTTT.

This clonotype has ten or more counts. The chain links TRBV5-1 to TRBJ2-1; D could derive from TRBD1 or TRBD2 (6 bases each). The V gene lost 4 bases and the J gene lost 5 bases, with 16 bases spanning the gap. The CDR3 runs to 15 residues. Looked up from germline, CDR1 is SGHRS and CDR2 is YFSETQ. In nucleotides, the CDR3 is TGCGCCAGCAGCGGGAGGCCTGGGGGCGACAATGAGCAGTTCTTC. Protein product: CASSGRPGGDNEQFF.

The chain combines TRBV24-1 with TRBJ2-5; 7 bases fit TRBD2. The CDR3 has 16 residues. With 4 bases clipped from V and 4 bases from J, the junction kept 11 bases outside the gene matches. Germline V gene data show CDR1 as KGHDR and CDR2 as SFDVKD. The CDR3 protein is CATSDPAGPGRETQYF. CDR3 in DNA: TGTGCCACCAGTGACCCAGCGGGACCCGGTCGAGAGACCCAGTACTTC.

This clonotype has at least ten counts. The chain is built from TRBV7-6 and TRBJ1-3; 8 bases agree with TRBD1. Per germline, CDR1 SGHVS and CDR2 FNYEAQ. Unmatched junction bases numbered 14, after V lost 5 bases and J lost 2 bases. The CDR3 runs 18 residues. The CDR3 is CASSVNPIQGAAGNTIYF. In DNA form, the CDR3 reads TGTGCCAGCAGCGTCAACCCCATCCAGGGGGCAGCTGGAAACACCATATATTTT.

The CDR3 here is CASSLAAGNTEAFF. In nucleotides, the CDR3 is TGTGCCAGCAGCTTAGCCGCGGGCAACACTGAAGCTTTCTTT. This rearrangement joins TRBV7-2 to TRBJ1-1, with unresolved D. Per germline, CDR1 SGHTA and CDR2 FQGNSA. This CDR3 contains 14 residues. V shed 0 bases and J shed 2 bases, with 7 bases lying between them.

By its share, this clonotype is medium-sized. The chain has TRBV6-4 and TRBJ2-3; D is tentatively TRBD1 or TRBD2 (5 bases each). The V gene lost 3 bases and the J gene lost 3 bases, with 7 bases spanning the gap. Germline assignment: CDR1 MRHNA and CDR2 SNTAGT. The CDR3 totals 13 residues. The CDR3 spells CASSEGETDTQYF. CDR3 DNA sequence: TGTGCCAGCAGTGAGGGGGAGACAGATACGCAGTATTTT.

A few counts support this clonotype. This rearrangement joins TRBV4-1 to TRBJ1-2; tentative D call: TRBD1 (6 bases). CDR3 length: 15 amino acids. The V gene lost 1 base and the J gene lost 4 bases, with 13 bases spanning the gap. In germline, CDR1 is MGHRA, CDR2 YSYEKL. CDR3 amino acids: CASSQGRGAGYGYTF. CDR3 DNA sequence: TGCGCCAGCAGCCAAGGGCGGGGGGCAGGCTATGGCTACACCTTC.

In its sample, this clonotype ranks as medium-sized. This sequence joins TRBV12-3 or TRBV12-4 and TRBJ1-5, with D perhaps matching TRBD1 (5 bases). There are 14 residues in the CDR3. Deletions cut 4 bases from V and 9 bases from J, with 16 bases between. This CDR3 reads CASSSGTHLAPQHF. The CDR3 DNA reads as TGTGCCAGCAGTTCCGGGACCCACTTGGCGCCCCAGCATTTT.